This passage covers 20 T cell receptor beta chains from one sample sequenced in a study of Ad26.COV2.S vaccination and SARS-CoV-2 variants. Profiled with immunoSEQ multiplex PCR; TCRdb holds only in-frame clones, not every one. Of roughly 380,000 clones listed, about 91% were seen once; the top ten hold about 3.8%. The sequencing used peripheral blood, collected after recovery from COVID-19. The source is a human donor who had recovered from COVID-19.

The CDR3 loop reads CASSFGVEKLFF. The CDR3 DNA is TGTGCCAGCAGCTTTGGAGTGGAAAAACTGTTTTTT. The chain joins TRBV7-9 to TRBJ1-4; no firm D call. CDR1 is SEHNR and CDR2 is FQNEAQ in the germline V gene (reference sequence). The V and J ends lost 3 bases and 8 bases respectively, with 7 bases between them. CDR3 length: 12 residues.

The rearrangement uses TRBV6-6 and TRBJ2-7; TRBD2 is a possible D gene (7 bases). Germline V gene data show CDR1 as MNHNY and CDR2 as SVGAGI (reference sequence). CDR3 size: 13 residues. Between the trimmed V and J ends, which lost 9 bases and 0 bases, there was a span of 12 bases. The CDR3 is CASEGEGSYEQYF. CDR3 in DNA: TGTGCCAGTGAGGGGGAGGGCTCCTACGAGCAGTACTTC.

J is TRBJ1-1 and V is TRBV7-9; D is uncertain. This CDR3 is built from 13 residues. Trimming removed 7 bases from V and 2 bases from J, with 11 bases in between. Germline V gives CDR1 SEHNR, CDR2 FQNEAQ (reference sequence). CDR3 coding DNA: TGTGCCAGCACCGGGATTAGAAACACTGAAGCTTTCTTT. Translating gives CASTGIRNTEAFF. Full variable domain (remainder filled in from reference TRBV7-9 and TRBJ1-1): DTGVSQNPRHKITKRGQNVTFRCDPISEHNRLYWYRQTLGQGPEFLTYFQNEAQLEKSRLLSDRFSAERPKGSFSTLEIQRTEQGDSAMYLCASTGIRNTEAFFGQGTRLTVV.

The DNA for the CDR3 is TGTGCTACGGGACTGAATAATTCACCCCTCCACTTT. This gives the protein CATGLNNSPLHF. The rearrangement uses TRBV12-5 and TRBJ1-6; TRBD1 is a possible D gene (5 bases). The germline V gene encodes CDR1 LGHNT and CDR2 FRNRAP. Trimming left V 10 bases short and J 5 bases short, with 9 bases between. The CDR3 has 12 amino acids.

The chain is built from TRBV5-4 and TRBJ1-6, with 7 bases matching TRBD1. V shed 4 bases, J shed 4 bases, and the junction held 2 bases outside the gene matches. Germline lookup yields CDR1 SGHNT and CDR2 YYREEE (reference sequence). CDR3 size: 14 residues. The CDR3: CASSGGQYNSPLHF. CDR3 in DNA: TGTGCCAGCAGCGGGGGACAGTATAATTCACCCCTCCACTTT.

The chain couples TRBV23-1 to TRBJ1-1; no definite D call. TRBV23-1 qualifies as an ORF whose function is uncertain. CDR3 length equals 11 residues. V was cut by 9 bases and J by 8 bases, with 13 bases left in between. The CDR3 spells CARNAILEAFF. The DNA of the CDR3 is TGCGCCAGAAATGCTATCCTCGAAGCTTTCTTT.

The chain has TRBV10-3 and TRBJ1-4; 8 nucleotides line up with TRBD1. The CDR3 contains 16 residues. Looked up from germline, CDR1 is ENHRY and CDR2 is SYGVKD. V was pared by 4 bases and J by 4 bases, with 8 bases of the junction left unmatched. In DNA form, the CDR3 reads TGTGCCATCAGTGGTACAGGGGGACTAATTAATGAAAAACTGTTTTTT. It codes for CAISGTGGLINEKLFF.

The V call is TRBV6-6, the J call TRBJ2-7, with D possibly matching TRBD2 (5 bases). Trimming left V 5 bases short and J 0 bases short, with 14 bases between. The CDR3 spans 15 residues. Germline CDR1 and CDR2: MNHNY and SVGAGI (reference sequence). This chain's CDR3 is CASSQSGFSSYEQYF. CDR3 nucleotides: TGTGCCAGCAGTCAATCGGGGTTTAGCTCCTACGAGCAGTACTTC.

The gene calls are TRBV25-1 and TRBJ1-6; the D is unclear. The CDR3 is 12 residues long. V dropped 6 bases and J dropped 10 bases, with 10 bases sitting between them. Germline CDR1 is MGHDK and CDR2 is SYGVNS. CDR3 nucleotides: TGTGCCAGCAGGGAAGGGAAATCACCCCTCCACTTT. It is translated as CASREGKSPLHF.

CDR3 sequence: CASTRTGGFGNTEAFF. For the CDR3, the DNA is TGTGCCAGCACCAGGACAGGGGGCTTTGGGAACACTGAAGCTTTCTTT. The J gene is TRBJ1-1, the V gene TRBV5-4, with TRBD1 identical over 11 bases. From germline, CDR1 is SGHNT and CDR2 YYREEE (reference sequence). CDR3 length: 16 residues. J lost 1 base, V lost 6 bases, and 8 bases had no gene match. Using reference TRBV5-4 and TRBJ1-1 for the parts outside the CDR3, the full variable domain is ETGVTQSPTHLIKTRGQQVTLRCSSQSGHNTVSWYQQALGQGPQFIFQYYREEENGRGNFPPRFSGLQFPNYSSELNVNALELDDSALYLCASTRTGGFGNTEAFFGQGTRLTVV.

In DNA, the CDR3 is TGTGCCAGCAGGCCCGGGGGGGGCGCTGGTCAGCCCCAGCATTTT. Its protein is CASRPGGGAGQPQHF. This chain connects TRBV5-8 to TRBJ1-5; D possibly corresponds to TRBD1 (6 bases). V was pared by 5 bases and J by 6 bases, with 18 bases between. Germline V gives CDR1 SGHTS, CDR2 YDEGEE. The CDR3 is made up of 15 amino acids.

The V call is TRBV6-5, the J call TRBJ2-3, with D unclear. The CDR3 totals 14 residues. Germline CDR1 and CDR2: MNHEY and SVGAGI. V lost 6 bases and J lost 2, with 12 bases in between. The CDR3 coding sequence is TGTGCCAGCAGCCGAGACCCTGCCACAGATACGCAGTATTTT. It codes for CASSRDPATDTQYF.

The chain recombines TRBV6-2 or TRBV6-3 with TRBJ2-1; D unclear. This CDR3 is built from 13 residues. V lost 4 bases and J 5 bases, leaving 9 bases between the germline ends. From germline, CDR1 is MNHEY and CDR2 SVGEGT. The CDR3 DNA sequence: TGTGCCAGCAGTTCCCTCAGAGACAATGAGCAGTTCTTC. It translates to CASSSLRDNEQFF.

The chain employs TRBV5-1 and TRBJ2-1, with 8 bases matching TRBD1. The CDR3 is 13 residues long. Germline lookup yields CDR1 SGHRS and CDR2 YFSETQ. The junction had 5 bases not matched to a gene; V was cut back by 4 bases and J by 8 bases. The CDR3 region has the DNA TGCGCCAGCAGCCCGGGACAGGCCCATGAGCAGTTCTTC. Encoded protein: CASSPGQAHEQFF.

The CDR3 sequence is CASRDTGGAKAFF. The CDR3 coding sequence is TGTGCCAGCAGAGACACAGGGGGCGCGAAAGCTTTCTTT. The rearrangement links TRBV6-5 to TRBJ1-1; 9 nucleotides align to TRBD1. Germline V gives CDR1 MNHEY, CDR2 SVGAGI. This CDR3 contains 13 residues. The ends lost 6 bases at V and 9 bases at J; junction bases unmatched: 8.

CDR3 sequence: CASSEVARREQYF. As DNA, the CDR3 is TGTGCCAGCAGTGAAGTGGCCAGAAGAGAGCAGTACTTC. V gene TRBV6-1 combines with J gene TRBJ2-7; D ambiguous. The V and J ends lost 1 base and 7 bases respectively, with 11 bases between them. This CDR3 is 13 amino acids long. Germline V gene data show CDR1 as MNHNS and CDR2 as SASEGT.

This chain joins TRBV15 and TRBJ1-5; D uncertain. The germline V gene encodes CDR1 LNHNV and CDR2 YYDKDF (reference sequence). There are 15 residues in the CDR3. V was shortened by 7 bases and J by 0 bases, with 13 bases between the two germline ends. This CDR3 is CATNYKSVSNQPQHF. The CDR3 DNA sequence: TGTGCCACCAATTATAAGTCGGTTAGCAATCAGCCCCAGCATTTT.

The J gene is TRBJ1-6, the V gene TRBV7-2, with D maybe TRBD1 (5 bases). The V and J ends lost 0 bases and 6 bases respectively, with 12 bases between them. CDR3 size: 16 residues. Germline lookup yields CDR1 SGHTA and CDR2 FQGNSA. The chain's CDR3 is CASSLAAGAGNSPLHF. The CDR3 nucleotides read TGTGCCAGCAGCTTAGCGGCTGGGGCGGGTAATTCACCCCTCCACTTT.

The rearrangement uses TRBV9 and TRBJ1-1, with D perhaps matching TRBD1 (5 bases). Germline CDR1 is SGDLS and CDR2 is YYNGEE. V was shortened by 0 bases and J by 3 bases, with 15 bases between the two germline ends. The CDR3 runs to 16 residues. CDR3: CASSVALRGADTEAFF. The DNA of the CDR3 is TGTGCCAGCAGCGTAGCTCTCCGGGGCGCGGACACTGAAGCTTTCTTT.

The rearrangement uses TRBV7-2 and TRBJ1-1; TRBD1 matches 9 bases. The CDR3 is 16 residues long. The junction had 3 bases not matched to a gene; V was cut back by 1 base and J by 0 bases. Germline V CDR1 and CDR2: SGHTA, FQGNSA. The CDR3 here is CASSLVGQGMNTEAFF. DNA for the CDR3: TGTGCCAGCAGCTTAGTAGGACAGGGGATGAACACTGAAGCTTTCTTT.